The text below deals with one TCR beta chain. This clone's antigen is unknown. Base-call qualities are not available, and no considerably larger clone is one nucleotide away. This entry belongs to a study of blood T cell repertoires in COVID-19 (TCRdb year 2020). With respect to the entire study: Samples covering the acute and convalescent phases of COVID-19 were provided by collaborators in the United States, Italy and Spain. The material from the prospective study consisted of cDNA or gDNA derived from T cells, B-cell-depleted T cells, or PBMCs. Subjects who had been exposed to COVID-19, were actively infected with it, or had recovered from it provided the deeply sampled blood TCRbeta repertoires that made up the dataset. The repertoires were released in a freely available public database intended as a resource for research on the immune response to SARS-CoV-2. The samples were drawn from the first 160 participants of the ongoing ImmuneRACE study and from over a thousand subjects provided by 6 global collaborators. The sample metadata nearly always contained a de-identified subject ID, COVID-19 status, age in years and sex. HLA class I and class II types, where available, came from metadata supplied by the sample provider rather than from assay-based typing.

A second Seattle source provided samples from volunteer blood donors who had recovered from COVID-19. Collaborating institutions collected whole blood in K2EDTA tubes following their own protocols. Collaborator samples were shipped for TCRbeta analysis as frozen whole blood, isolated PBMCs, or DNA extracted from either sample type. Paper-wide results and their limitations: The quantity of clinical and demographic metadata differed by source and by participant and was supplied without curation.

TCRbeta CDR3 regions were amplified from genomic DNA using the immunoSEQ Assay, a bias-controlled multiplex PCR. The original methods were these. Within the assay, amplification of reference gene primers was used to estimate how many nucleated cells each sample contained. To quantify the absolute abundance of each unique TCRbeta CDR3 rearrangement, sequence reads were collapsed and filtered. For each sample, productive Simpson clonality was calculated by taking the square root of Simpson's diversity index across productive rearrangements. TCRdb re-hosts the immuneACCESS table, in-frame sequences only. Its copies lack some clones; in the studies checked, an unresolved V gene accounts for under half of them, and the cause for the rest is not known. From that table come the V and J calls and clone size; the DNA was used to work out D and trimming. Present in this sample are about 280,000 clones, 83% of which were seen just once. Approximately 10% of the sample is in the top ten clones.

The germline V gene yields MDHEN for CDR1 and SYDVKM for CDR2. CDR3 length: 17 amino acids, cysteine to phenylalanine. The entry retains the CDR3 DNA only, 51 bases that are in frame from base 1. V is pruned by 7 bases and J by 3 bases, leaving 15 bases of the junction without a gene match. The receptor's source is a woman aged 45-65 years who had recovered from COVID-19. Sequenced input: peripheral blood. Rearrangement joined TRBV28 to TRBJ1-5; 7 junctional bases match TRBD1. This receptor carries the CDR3 CASILSPAGQINQPQHF. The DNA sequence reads TGTGCCAGCATCCTCAGTCCGGCGGGACAGATCAATCAGCCCCAGCATTTT.